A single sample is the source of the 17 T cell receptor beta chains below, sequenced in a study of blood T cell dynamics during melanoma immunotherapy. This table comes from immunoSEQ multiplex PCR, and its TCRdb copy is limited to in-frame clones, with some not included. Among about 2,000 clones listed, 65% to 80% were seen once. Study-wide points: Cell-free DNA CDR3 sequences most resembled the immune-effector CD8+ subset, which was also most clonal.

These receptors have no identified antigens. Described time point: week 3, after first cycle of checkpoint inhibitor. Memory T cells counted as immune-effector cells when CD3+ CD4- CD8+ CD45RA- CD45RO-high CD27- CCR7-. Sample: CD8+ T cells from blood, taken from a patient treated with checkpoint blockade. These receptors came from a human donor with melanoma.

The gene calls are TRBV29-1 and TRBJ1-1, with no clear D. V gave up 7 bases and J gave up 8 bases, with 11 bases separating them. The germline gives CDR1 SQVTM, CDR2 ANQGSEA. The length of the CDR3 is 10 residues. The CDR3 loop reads CSAVVREAFF. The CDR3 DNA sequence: TGCAGCGCTGTGGTCCGGGAAGCTTTCTTT.

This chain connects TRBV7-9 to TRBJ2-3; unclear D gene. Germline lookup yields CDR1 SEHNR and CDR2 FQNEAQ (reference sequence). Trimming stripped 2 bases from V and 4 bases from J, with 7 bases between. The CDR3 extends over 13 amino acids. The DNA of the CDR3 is TGTGCCAGCAGCTTACTGGGTGCAGATACGCAGTATTTT. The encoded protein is CASSLLGADTQYF.

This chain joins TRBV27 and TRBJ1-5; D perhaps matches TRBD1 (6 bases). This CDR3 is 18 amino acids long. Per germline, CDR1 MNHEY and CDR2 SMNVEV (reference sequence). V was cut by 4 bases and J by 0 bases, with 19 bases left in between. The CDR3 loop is CASSSVYRELGSNQPQHF. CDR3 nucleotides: TGTGCCAGCAGTTCCGTATACAGGGAGTTGGGTAGCAATCAGCCCCAGCATTTT.

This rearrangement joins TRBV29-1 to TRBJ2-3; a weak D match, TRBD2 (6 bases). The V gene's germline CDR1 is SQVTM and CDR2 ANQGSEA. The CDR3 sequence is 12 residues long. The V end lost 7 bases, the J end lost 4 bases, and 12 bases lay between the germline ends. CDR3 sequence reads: CSATGAADTQYF. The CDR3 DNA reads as TGCAGCGCTACGGGAGCCGCAGATACGCAGTATTTT.

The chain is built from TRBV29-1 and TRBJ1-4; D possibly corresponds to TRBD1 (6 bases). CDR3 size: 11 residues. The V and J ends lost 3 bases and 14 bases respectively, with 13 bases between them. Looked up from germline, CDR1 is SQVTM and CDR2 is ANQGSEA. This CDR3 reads CSVDEGDGLFF. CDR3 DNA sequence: TGCAGCGTTGATGAGGGGGATGGTCTGTTTTTT. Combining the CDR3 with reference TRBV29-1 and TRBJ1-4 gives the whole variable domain SAVISQKPSRDICQRGTSLTIQCQVDSQVTMMFWYRQQPGQSLTLIATANQGSEATYESGFVIDKFPISRPNLTFSTLTVSNMSPEDSSIYLCSVDEGDGLFFGSGTQLSVL.

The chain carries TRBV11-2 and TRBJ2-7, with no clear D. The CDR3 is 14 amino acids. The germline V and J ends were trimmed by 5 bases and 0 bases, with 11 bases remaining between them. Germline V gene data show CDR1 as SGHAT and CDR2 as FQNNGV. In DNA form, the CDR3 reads TGTGCCAGCAGCCCCTTCCTCGGCTCCTACGAGCAGTACTTC. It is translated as CASSPFLGSYEQYF.

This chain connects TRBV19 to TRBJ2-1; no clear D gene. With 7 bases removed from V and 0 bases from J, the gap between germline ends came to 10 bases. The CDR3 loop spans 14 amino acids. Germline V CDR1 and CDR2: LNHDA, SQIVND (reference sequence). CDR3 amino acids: CASNDLGSYNEQFF. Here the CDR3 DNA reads TGTGCCAGTAATGATCTGGGCTCCTACAATGAGCAGTTCTTC.

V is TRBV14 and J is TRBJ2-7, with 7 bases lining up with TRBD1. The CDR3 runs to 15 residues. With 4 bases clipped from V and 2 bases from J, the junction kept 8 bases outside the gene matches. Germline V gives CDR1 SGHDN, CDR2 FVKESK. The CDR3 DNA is TGTGCCAGCAGCCTCCGGGACAGAAAGGCCTACGAGCAGTACTTC. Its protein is CASSLRDRKAYEQYF. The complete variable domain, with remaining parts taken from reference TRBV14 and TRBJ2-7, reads EAGVTQFPSHSVIEKGQTVTLRCDPISGHDNLYWYRRVMGKEIKFLLHFVKESKQDESGMPNNRFLAERTGGTYSTLKVQPAELEDSGVYFCASSLRDRKAYEQYFGPGTRLTVT.

The CDR3, as DNA: TGTGCCAGTAGTTGGGCCAGGGGGGCCTATGGCTACACCTTC. This codes for CASSWARGAYGYTF. The rearrangement uses TRBV19 and TRBJ1-2; 7 bases line up with TRBD1. CDR1 is LNHDA, CDR2 SQIVND, per germline (reference sequence). CDR3 length: 14 residues. V shed 5 bases and J 4 bases; nucleotides not matched to a gene: 7.

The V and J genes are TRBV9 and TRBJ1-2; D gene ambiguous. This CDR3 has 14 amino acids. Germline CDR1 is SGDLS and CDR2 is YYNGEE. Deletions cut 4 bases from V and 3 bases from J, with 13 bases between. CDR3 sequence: CASSSWQEDYGYTF. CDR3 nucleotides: TGTGCCAGCAGCTCCTGGCAGGAGGACTATGGCTACACCTTC.

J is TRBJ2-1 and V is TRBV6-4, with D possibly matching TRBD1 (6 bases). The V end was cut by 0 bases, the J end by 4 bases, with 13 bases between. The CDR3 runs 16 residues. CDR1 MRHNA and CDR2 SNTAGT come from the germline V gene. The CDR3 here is CASSDSTTGSYNEQFF. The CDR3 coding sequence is TGTGCCAGCAGTGACTCGACGACAGGTTCTTACAATGAGCAGTTCTTC.

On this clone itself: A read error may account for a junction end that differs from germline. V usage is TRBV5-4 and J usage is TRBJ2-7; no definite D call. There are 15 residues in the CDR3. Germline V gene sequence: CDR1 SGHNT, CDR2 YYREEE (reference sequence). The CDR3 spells CASSQDRAKGYEQYF. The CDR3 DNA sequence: TGCGCCAGCAGCCAAGATCGGGCAAAAGGCTACGAGCAGTACTTC.

Written as DNA, the CDR3 is TGTGCCTGGAGTGAGGAGCGTGAGCAGTTCTTC. This sequence encodes CAWSEEREQFF. V usage is TRBV30 and J usage is TRBJ2-1; D gene ambiguous. This CDR3 has 11 residues. The germline V gene encodes CDR1 GTSNPN and CDR2 SVGIG (reference sequence). The V gene lost 1 base and the J gene lost 9 bases, with 7 bases spanning the gap.

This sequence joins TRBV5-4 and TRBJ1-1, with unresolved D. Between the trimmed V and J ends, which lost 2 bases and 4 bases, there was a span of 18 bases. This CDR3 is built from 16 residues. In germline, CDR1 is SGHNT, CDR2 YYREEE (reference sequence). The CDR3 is CASSLVPGDVLTEAFF. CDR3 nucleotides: TGTGCCAGCAGCTTAGTTCCCGGAGATGTCCTCACTGAAGCTTTCTTT.

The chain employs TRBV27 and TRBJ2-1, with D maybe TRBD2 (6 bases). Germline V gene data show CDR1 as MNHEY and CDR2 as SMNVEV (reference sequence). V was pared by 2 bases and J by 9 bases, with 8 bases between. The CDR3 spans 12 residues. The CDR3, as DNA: TGTGCCAGCAGTTTAGTCGGGGGTGAGCAGTTCTTC. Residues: CASSLVGGEQFF.

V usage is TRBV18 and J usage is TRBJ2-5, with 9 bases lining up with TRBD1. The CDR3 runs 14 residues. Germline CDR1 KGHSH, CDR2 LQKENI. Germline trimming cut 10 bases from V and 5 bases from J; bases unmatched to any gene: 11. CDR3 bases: TGTGCCACCACTGCAACAGGGGGCGGGGAGACCCAGTACTTC. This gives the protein CATTATGGGETQYF. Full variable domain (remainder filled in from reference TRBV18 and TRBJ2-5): NAGVMQNPRHLVRRRGQEARLRCSPMKGHSHVYWYRQLPEEGLKFMVYLQKENIIDESGMPKERFSAEFPKEGPSILRIQQVVRGDSAAYFCATTATGGGETQYFGPGTRLLVL.

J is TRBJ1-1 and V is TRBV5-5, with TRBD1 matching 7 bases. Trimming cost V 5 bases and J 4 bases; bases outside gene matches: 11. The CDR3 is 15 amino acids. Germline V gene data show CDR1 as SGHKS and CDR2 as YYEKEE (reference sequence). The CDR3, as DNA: TGTGCCAGCAGGCCTGGGCAGGGGGAACTCACTGAAGCTTTCTTT. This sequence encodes CASRPGQGELTEAFF.